This T cell receptor (beta chain) appears in the sequencing data of a study of radiotherapy plus CTLA-4 blockade in lung cancer. Here immunoSEQ multiplex PCR was the method, and the copy in TCRdb shows in-frame clones only, minus some. In the table there are about 47,000 clones, 76% of which are singletons. Material: peripheral blood, obtained from a patient treated with radiotherapy plus ipilimumab. This receptor was obtained from a human donor with non-small cell lung cancer who had stable disease on radiotherapy plus ipilimumab.

CDR3 loop: CASSLIEGNEKLFF. The CDR3, as DNA: TGCGCCAGCAGCTTGATCGAGGGTAATGAAAAACTGTTTTTT. The chain recombines TRBV5-1 with TRBJ1-4; D ambiguous. Trimming cost V 1 base and J 4 bases, with 8 bases left between them. Germline V gene sequence: CDR1 SGHRS, CDR2 YFSETQ. The CDR3 is 14 amino acids. Complete variable domain (other parts from reference TRBV5-1 and TRBJ1-4): KAGVTQTPRYLIKTRGQQVTLSCSPISGHRSVSWYQQTPGQGLQFLFEYFSETQRNKGNFPGRFSGRQFSNSRSEMNVSTLELGDSALYLCASSLIEGNEKLFFGSGTQLSVL.